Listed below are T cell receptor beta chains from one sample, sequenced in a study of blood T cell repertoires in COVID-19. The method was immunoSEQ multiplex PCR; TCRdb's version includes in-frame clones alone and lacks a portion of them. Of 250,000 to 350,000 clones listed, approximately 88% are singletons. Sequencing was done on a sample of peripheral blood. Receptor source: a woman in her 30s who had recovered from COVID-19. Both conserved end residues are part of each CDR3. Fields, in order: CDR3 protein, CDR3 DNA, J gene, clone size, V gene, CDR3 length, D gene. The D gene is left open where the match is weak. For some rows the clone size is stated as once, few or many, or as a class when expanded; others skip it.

CDR3aa: CASINERGGKTQYF; CDR3nt: TGTGCCAGCATTAATGAGCGGGGGGGAAAGACCCAGTACTTC; j_gene: TRBJ2-5; abundance: NA; v_gene: TRBV2; len: 14; d_gene: TRBD2
CDR3aa: CASSQLGGSLAKNIQYF; CDR3nt: TGTGCCAGCAGCCAACTGGGAGGGAGTCTAGCCAAAAACATTCAGTACTTC; j_gene: TRBJ2-4; abundance: once; v_gene: TRBV16; len: 17; d_gene: TRBD2
CDR3aa: CASSLQVSYEQYF; CDR3nt: TGTGCCAGCAGTCTGCAGGTCTCCTACGAGCAGTACTTC; j_gene: TRBJ2-7; abundance: NA; v_gene: TRBV6-2/TRBV6-3; len: 13; d_gene: NA
CDR3aa: CATSDSRSSGGVNEQFF; CDR3nt: TGTGCCACCAGTGATTCCCGTTCTAGCGGGGGAGTCAATGAGCAGTTCTTC; j_gene: TRBJ2-1; abundance: NA; v_gene: TRBV24-1; len: 17; d_gene: TRBD2
CDR3aa: CASSSGVGNSPLHF; CDR3nt: TGCGCCAGCAGCTCGGGGGTGGGAAATTCACCCCTCCACTTT; j_gene: TRBJ1-6; abundance: NA; v_gene: TRBV5-1; len: 14; d_gene: NA
CDR3aa: CASSRDYPSYNEQFF; CDR3nt: TGCGCCAGCAGCCGGGACTATCCCTCCTACAATGAGCAGTTCTTC; j_gene: TRBJ2-1; abundance: NA; v_gene: TRBV5-1; len: 15; d_gene: TRBD2
CDR3aa: CASSLMVRQGNTEAFF; CDR3nt: TGCGCCAGCAGCTTGATGGTGCGACAGGGAAACACTGAAGCTTTCTTT; j_gene: TRBJ1-1; abundance: NA; v_gene: TRBV5-1; len: 16; d_gene: TRBD1
CDR3aa: CASSLIGQGAETQYF; CDR3nt: TGTGCCAGCAGCTTGATCGGACAGGGGGCCGAGACCCAGTACTTC; j_gene: TRBJ2-5; abundance: NA; v_gene: TRBV5-8; len: 15; d_gene: TRBD1
CDR3aa: CASSRGRGLYNEQFF; CDR3nt: TGTGCCAGCAGCAGGGGCAGGGGCTTGTACAATGAGCAGTTCTTC; j_gene: TRBJ2-1; abundance: NA; v_gene: TRBV3-1/TRBV3-2; len: 15; d_gene: NA
CDR3aa: CASSRLASGVGYEQYF; CDR3nt: TGTGCCAGCAGCCGATTGGCTAGCGGGGTTGGCTACGAGCAGTACTTC; j_gene: TRBJ2-7; abundance: NA; v_gene: TRBV9; len: 16; d_gene: TRBD2
CDR3aa: CASSQDFSYEQYF; CDR3nt: TGTGCCAGCAGCCAAGACTTCTCCTACGAGCAGTACTTC; j_gene: TRBJ2-7; abundance: NA; v_gene: TRBV3-1/TRBV3-2; len: 13; d_gene: NA
CDR3aa: CASSILAGRDYNEQFF; CDR3nt: TGTGCCAGTAGTATCCTAGCGGGGAGGGACTACAATGAGCAGTTCTTC; j_gene: TRBJ2-1; abundance: once; v_gene: TRBV19; len: 16; d_gene: TRBD2
CDR3aa: CASSNRGLRANVLTF; CDR3nt: TGTGCCAGTAGCAACAGGGGGCTCCGGGCCAACGTCCTGACTTTC; j_gene: TRBJ2-6; abundance: NA; v_gene: TRBV19; len: 15; d_gene: TRBD1
CDR3aa: CASSLSSGTGGEQPQHF; CDR3nt: TGTGCCAGCAGTCTATCTTCCGGGACAGGGGGCGAACAGCCCCAGCATTTT; j_gene: TRBJ1-5; abundance: NA; v_gene: TRBV28; len: 17; d_gene: TRBD1
CDR3aa: CASSQDIVLAGYNEQFF; CDR3nt: TGCGCCAGCAGCCAAGATATTGTACTAGCGGGCTACAATGAGCAGTTCTTC; j_gene: TRBJ2-1; abundance: NA; v_gene: TRBV4-1; len: 17; d_gene: TRBD2
CDR3aa: CASSFAGLDEQFF; CDR3nt: TGTGCCAGCAGCTTCGCGGGGTTAGATGAGCAGTTCTTC; j_gene: TRBJ2-1; abundance: NA; v_gene: TRBV7-3; len: 13; d_gene: NA
CDR3aa: CASKHTGVKDTQYF; CDR3nt: TGTGCCAGCAAACATACGGGGGTGAAAGATACGCAGTATTTT; j_gene: TRBJ2-3; abundance: NA; v_gene: TRBV2; len: 14; d_gene: NA
CDR3aa: CASKYSAGGPDTQYF; CDR3nt: TGTGCCAGCAAATACTCTGCGGGGGGGCCAGATACGCAGTATTTT; j_gene: TRBJ2-3; abundance: NA; v_gene: TRBV28; len: 15; d_gene: TRBD2